A selection of T cell receptor beta chains follows, all from one sample in a study of molecular identifiers for immune sequencing clone quantification. Each CDR3 protein gets one entry after TCRdb re-called the PCR reads with MiXCR. The profile shows about 510,000 distinct CDR3 sequences, about a fifth of them singletons. Sequenced: naive CD8+ T cells from blood, with Jurkat cell RNA spiked in. The source of these receptors is a human donor in good health. Some libraries in this study had Jurkat cell RNA spiked in. The CDR3 runs from the conserved cysteine through the conserved F or W. A D gene is named only where the DNA matches it firmly. Expanded clones are given a class, and other clones once, few, many or no size at all.

CDR3 DNA,CDR3 protein,V gene,J gene,CDR3 length,clone size,D gene
TGTGCCAGCAGTGCGACACCTAACTATGGCTACACCTTC,CASSATPNYGYTF,TRBV28,TRBJ1-2,13,NA,NA
TGTGCCAGCAGCTCCGAGCAAAGCTCCTATAATTCACCCCTCCACTTT,CASSSEQSSYNSPLHF,TRBV7-6,TRBJ1-6,16,many,NA
TGTGCCAGTAGTATAGGAAGTTCACCCCTCCACTTT,CASSIGSSPLHF,TRBV19,TRBJ1-6,12,NA,NA
TGTGCCAGCCGGCAGGGCTCGAACACCGGGGAGCTGTTTTTT,CASRQGSNTGELFF,TRBV6-5,TRBJ2-2,14,NA,NA
TGCAGTGTTAGAGGGGTCAGTTCTAACTATGGCTACACCTTC,CSVRGVSSNYGYTF,TRBV20-1,TRBJ1-2,14,NA,NA
TGTGCCAGCAGCCCTGGGGACTGGGCGTACCAAGAGACCCGGTACTTC,CASSPGDWAYQETRYF,TRBV14,TRBJ2-5,16,NA,NA
TGTGCCAGCTCACCCGGACAGGGGGTCCAGAATGAGCAGTTCTTC,CASSPGQGVQNEQFF,TRBV18,TRBJ2-1,15,few,TRBD1
TGTGCCAGTAGTATCGGCGGGGGGGCCATTGATACGCAGTATTTT,CASSIGGGAIDTQYF,TRBV19,TRBJ2-3,15,few,TRBD2
TGTGCCGGCAGTACCCGGGACAGGGGAGCTGAAGCTTTCTTT,CAGSTRDRGAEAFF,TRBV6-6,TRBJ1-1,14,NA,TRBD1
TGTGCCAGCAGCTTAGCGGGGGCTCTGGAGCAGTACTTC,CASSLAGALEQYF,TRBV7-9,TRBJ2-7,13,many,NA
TGTGCCAGCAGTCCCCAGGGGTCCCGGGAAGCTTTCTTT,CASSPQGSREAFF,TRBV28,TRBJ1-1,13,NA,NA
TGTGCCAGCTCCCTAGGTGCGGGAGAGGTGGAGACCCAGTACTTC,CASSLGAGEVETQYF,TRBV27,TRBJ2-5,15,NA,TRBD2
TGTGCCAACGCAGGGATAGACATGAACACTGAAGCTTTCTTT,CANAGIDMNTEAFF,TRBV27,TRBJ1-1,14,NA,NA
TGTGCCAGCAGCCCCCAGGACCGAGATTCACCCCTCCACTTT,CASSPQDRDSPLHF,TRBV9,TRBJ1-6,14,few,NA
TGCGCCAGCAGTGAAAGTGGGATTTGGTCACCCCTCCACTTT,CASSESGIWSPLHF,TRBV10-1,TRBJ1-6,14,few,NA